Listed below are T cell receptor beta chains from one sample, sequenced in a study of a mutant IDH1 vaccine in newly diagnosed glioma. Sequencing used immunoSEQ multiplex PCR; TCRdb keeps in-frame clones, though not all of them. The sample contains tens of thousands of clones, 80% to 90% of which appear only once. Their antigens remain unidentified. The sample was PBMCs, taken from a glioma patient whose treatment included an IDH1 peptide vaccine. These receptors all stem from a man in his forties or fifties with glioma. Each CDR3 is given with its conserved first and last residue. Each record gives: J gene, clone size, V gene, D gene, CDR3 DNA, CDR3 protein. The D gene is left open where the match is weak. Where a row states a size, it is once, few, many or the class of an expanded clone; other rows omit it.

>TRBJ2-1|.|TRBV5-8|TRBD2
TGTGCCAGCAGCTTGGTCCGCGGGAGCTCCTACAATGAGCAGTTCTTC
CASSLVRGSSYNEQFF
>TRBJ1-1|.|TRBV19|.
TGTGCCAGTAGTTCCGCCTCCCTGAACACTGAAGCTTTCTTT
CASSSASLNTEAFF
>TRBJ2-5|.|TRBV5-4|TRBD2
TGTGCCAGCTCAGCGGGGGGTAGCGGGAGGGAGACCCAGTACTTC
CASSAGGSGRETQYF
>TRBJ1-2|.|TRBV7-9|TRBD1
TGTGCCAGCAGCTTTGTGGGACAGGGATACAACACCTTC
CASSFVGQGYNTF
>TRBJ2-1|.|TRBV11-3|.
TGTGCCAGCAGCTTAGCGGGGTACAATGAGCAGTTCTTC
CASSLAGYNEQFF
>TRBJ1-2|.|TRBV5-1|TRBD1
TGCGCCAGCAGCGCCCCGGGACAGGGAACCTATGGCTACACCTTC
CASSAPGQGTYGYTF
>TRBJ2-7|few|TRBV15|TRBD1
TGTGCCACCAGCAGAGATACGGGACAGGATTTCTACGAGCAGTACTTC
CATSRDTGQDFYEQYF
>TRBJ2-4|.|TRBV9|.
TGTGCCAGCAGCGTAGGGGTTGGTAAAAACATTCAGTACTTC
CASSVGVGKNIQYF
>TRBJ1-5|.|TRBV21-1|.
TGTGCCAGCAGCAGACGCCGACAAAACAATCAGCCCCAGCATTTT
CASSRRRQNNQPQHF
>TRBJ1-2|.|TRBV28|TRBD1
TGTGCCAGCAGTCGACAGGGCTATGGCTACACCTTC
CASSRQGYGYTF
>TRBJ2-1|.|TRBV9|.
TGTGCCAGCAGCGCCTCCTTAGTAGCGGAGTCCGGGGATGAGCAGTTCTTC
CASSASLVAESGDEQFF
>TRBJ1-1|.|TRBV5-1|.
TGCGCCAGCAGCTCCGAAGGGGTCATGAACACTGAAGCTTTCTTT
CASSSEGVMNTEAFF
>TRBJ2-2|.|TRBV27|.
TGTGCCAGCAGTTTCGGGGGGCTCAACACCGGGGAGCTGTTTTTT
CASSFGGLNTGELFF
>TRBJ2-5|.|TRBV18|.
TGTGCCAGTCTGGCCACGGAGACCCAGTACTTC
CASLATETQYF
>TRBJ1-5|.|TRBV27|.
TGTGCCAGTCCTTTGGATATCCACCAGCCCCAGCATTTT
CASPLDIHQPQHF
>TRBJ2-3|.|TRBV4-3|TRBD2
TGCGCCAGCAGCCAAAGAGCGGGAGGGCCGGCAGATACGCAGTATTTT
CASSQRAGGPADTQYF
>TRBJ1-2|.|TRBV11-2|.
TGTGCCAGCAGCGCCATTATTCAGGGGTATGGCTACACCTTC
CASSAIIQGYGYTF
>TRBJ2-1|.|TRBV4-1|.
TGCGCCAGCAGCCAAGATCTGACAACGGAAAATGAGCAGTTCTTC
CASSQDLTTENEQFF
>TRBJ2-7|.|TRBV5-5|.
TGTGCCAGTCGCTCGGACGGGACGTCCTCCTACGAGCAGTACTTC
CASRSDGTSSYEQYF
>TRBJ1-3|.|TRBV5-1|.
TGCGCCAGCAGCCAGACCGCTCAGTCGGGGGCAGGAAACACCATATATTTT
CASSQTAQSGAGNTIYF
>TRBJ1-2|.|TRBV2|.
TGTGCCAGCAGCCCACAGGGCAACTATGGCTACACCTTC
CASSPQGNYGYTF
>TRBJ1-1|.|TRBV4-3|.
TGCGCCAGCAGCCATCCCATGTGGTCCACTGAAGCTTTCTTT
CASSHPMWSTEAFF
>TRBJ1-4|.|TRBV19|TRBD1
TGTGCCAGTAGTGCTCCGGGACAGAGCCTTGAAAAACTGTTTTTT
CASSAPGQSLEKLFF
>TRBJ2-7|.|TRBV10-1|.
TGCGCCAGCAGTGAGTCGGAGGGTTTAAGCTCCTACGAGCAGTACTTC
CASSESEGLSSYEQYF
>TRBJ1-1|.|TRBV7-2|.
TGTGCCAGCAGCTTAGGCCAGTTGAACACTGAAGCTTTCTTT
CASSLGQLNTEAFF
>TRBJ2-2|few|TRBV7-7|.
TGTGCTAGCAGCTTAGCGCCAGGAGGCGGGGAGCTGTTTTTT
CASSLAPGGGELFF
>TRBJ1-2|once|TRBV30|.
TGTGCCTGTTACCCCTATGGCTACACCTTC
CACYPYGYTF